One sample yielded the 3 T cell receptor beta chains listed below, sequenced in a study of shared clonotypes between healthy human individuals (dated by TCRdb to the early 2020s). Libraries were built with the immunoSEQ multiplex PCR assay. Entries here come from immuneACCESS through TCRdb and include only in-frame sequences with V and J called. Some clones fail to appear in such tables; in the studies checked, an unresolved V gene covers under half of the shortfall, and the cause of the remainder is unknown. Recorded for this sample are 550,000 to 750,000 clones; roughly 95% of them occurred a single time. The ten largest clones capture around 0.097% of the sample. CD8 naive samples were CD45RO-negative cells positively selected for CCR7, giving a CD45RA+CCR7+ population that excluded TemRA cells. Sequenced: naive CD8+ T cells sorted from blood. The label giving this sample's cell subset or site can be read as: CD45RA+CCR7+. Every receptor here comes from a woman aged 30 to 39 in good health.

V usage is TRBV6-6 and J usage is TRBJ1-5; no clear D gene. The CDR3 loop spans 13 amino acids. CDR1 is MNHNY and CDR2 is SVGAGI in the germline V gene (reference sequence). V lost 2 bases and J lost 0, with 2 bases in between. CDR3 in DNA: TGTGCCAGCAGTTACGATAGCAATCAGCCCCAGCATTTT. It specifies CASSYDSNQPQHF.

This chain links TRBV27 with TRBJ2-3; no reliable D call. CDR1 is MNHEY and CDR2 is SMNVEV in the germline V gene (reference sequence). The V gene lost 10 bases and the J gene lost 0 bases, with 14 bases spanning the gap. CDR3 length: 14 amino acids. CDR3 nucleotide sequence: TGTGCCACCGCCCCCTCGCCTAGCACAGATACGCAGTATTTT. The encoded protein is CATAPSPSTDTQYF.

The rearrangement links TRBV7-9 to TRBJ2-1; TRBD1 matches 9 bases. Looked up from germline, CDR1 is SEHNR and CDR2 is FQNEAQ (reference sequence). After removal of 5 bases from V and 6 bases from J, the junction contained 8 bases not matched to a gene. This CDR3 has 15 amino acids. CDR3 sequence (DNA): TGTGCCAGCAGCGGACAGGGGTCTAGCGTCAATGAGCAGTTCTTC. Translated: CASSGQGSSVNEQFF.